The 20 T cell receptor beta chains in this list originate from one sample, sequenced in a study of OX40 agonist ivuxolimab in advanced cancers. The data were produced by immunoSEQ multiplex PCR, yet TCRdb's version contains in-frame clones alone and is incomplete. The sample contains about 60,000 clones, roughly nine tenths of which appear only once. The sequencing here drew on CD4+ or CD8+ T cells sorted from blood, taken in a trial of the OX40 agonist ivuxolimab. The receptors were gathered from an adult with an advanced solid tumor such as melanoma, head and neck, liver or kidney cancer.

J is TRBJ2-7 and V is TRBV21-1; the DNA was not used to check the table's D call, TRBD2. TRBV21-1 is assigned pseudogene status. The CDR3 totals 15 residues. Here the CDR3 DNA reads TGTGCCATCGAGCCTAGGACTAGCGGATACTACGAGCAGTACTTC. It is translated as CAIEPRTSGYYEQYF.

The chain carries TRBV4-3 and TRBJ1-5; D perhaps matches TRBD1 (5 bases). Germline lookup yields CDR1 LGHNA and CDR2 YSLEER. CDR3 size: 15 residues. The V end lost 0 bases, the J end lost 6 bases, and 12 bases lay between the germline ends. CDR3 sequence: CASSQEAGGAQPQHF. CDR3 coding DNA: TGCGCCAGCAGCCAAGAAGCCGGGGGAGCTCAGCCCCAGCATTTT.

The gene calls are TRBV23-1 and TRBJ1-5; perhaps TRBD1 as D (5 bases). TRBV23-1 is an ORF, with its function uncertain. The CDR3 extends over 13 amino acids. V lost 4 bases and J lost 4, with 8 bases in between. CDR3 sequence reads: CASSPGPNQPQHF. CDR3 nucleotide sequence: TGCGCCAGCAGTCCGGGGCCAAATCAGCCCCAGCATTTT.

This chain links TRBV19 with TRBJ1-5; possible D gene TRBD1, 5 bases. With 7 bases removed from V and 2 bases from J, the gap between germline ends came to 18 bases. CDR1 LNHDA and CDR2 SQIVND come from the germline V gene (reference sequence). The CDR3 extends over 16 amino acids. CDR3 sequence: CASTPGGDSGNQPQHF. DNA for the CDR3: TGTGCCAGTACTCCCGGGGGGGATTCGGGCAATCAGCCCCAGCATTTT. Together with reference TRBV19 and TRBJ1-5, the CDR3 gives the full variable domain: DGGITQSPKYLFRKEGQNVTLSCEQNLNHDAMYWYRQDPGQGLRLIYYSQIVNDFQKGDIAEGYSVSREKKESFPLTVTSAQKNPTAFYLCASTPGGDSGNQPQHFGDGTRLSIL.

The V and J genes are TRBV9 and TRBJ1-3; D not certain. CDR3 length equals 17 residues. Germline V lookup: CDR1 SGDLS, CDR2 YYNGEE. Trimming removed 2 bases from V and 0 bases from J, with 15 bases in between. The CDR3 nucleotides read TGTGCCAGCAGCGTCTCGGACTCTCGCTCCTCTGGAAACACCATATATTTT. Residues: CASSVSDSRSSGNTIYF.

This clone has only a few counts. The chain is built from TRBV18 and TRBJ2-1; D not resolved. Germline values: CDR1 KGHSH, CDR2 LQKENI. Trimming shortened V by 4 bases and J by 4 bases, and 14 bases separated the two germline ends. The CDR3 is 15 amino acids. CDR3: CASSRTRTGYNEQFF. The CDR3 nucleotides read TGTGCCAGCTCACGGACCAGAACTGGATACAATGAGCAGTTCTTC.

In nucleotides, the CDR3 is TGTGCCAGCAGTTGGTCACAGGGGGGACTCTACAATGAGCAGTTCTTC. This encodes CASSWSQGGLYNEQFF. The chain links TRBV2 to TRBJ2-1; TRBD1 aligns across 8 bases. V was pared by 5 bases and J by 3 bases, with 9 bases of the junction left unmatched. This CDR3 comprises 16 residues. Germline V gene data show CDR1 as SNHLY and CDR2 as FYNNEI.

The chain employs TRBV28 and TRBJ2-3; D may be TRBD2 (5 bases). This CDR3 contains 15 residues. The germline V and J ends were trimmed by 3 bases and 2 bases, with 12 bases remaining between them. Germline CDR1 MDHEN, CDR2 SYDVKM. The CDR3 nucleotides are TGTGCCAGCAGTTTGGCGGGCGATTACACAGATACGCAGTATTTT. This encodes CASSLAGDYTDTQYF.

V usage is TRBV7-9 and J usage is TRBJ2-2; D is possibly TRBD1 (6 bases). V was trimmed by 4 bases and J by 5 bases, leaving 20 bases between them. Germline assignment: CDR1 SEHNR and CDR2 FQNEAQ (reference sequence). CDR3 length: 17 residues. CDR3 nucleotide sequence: TGTGCCAGCAGCTCCGCCCCGTTAACAGGGTGGACCGGGGAGCTGTTTTTT. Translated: CASSSAPLTGWTGELFF.

The CDR3 loop is CASSVAGGTYNEQFF. The CDR3 DNA reads TGTGCCAGCAGCGTAGCCGGAGGCACCTACAATGAGCAGTTCTTC. The chain couples TRBV9 to TRBJ2-1, with D tentatively TRBD2 (5 bases). CDR1 is SGDLS and CDR2 is YYNGEE in the germline V gene. The ends were cut back, 0 bases at V and 2 bases at J, with 9 bases in the middle. This CDR3 is 15 amino acids long.

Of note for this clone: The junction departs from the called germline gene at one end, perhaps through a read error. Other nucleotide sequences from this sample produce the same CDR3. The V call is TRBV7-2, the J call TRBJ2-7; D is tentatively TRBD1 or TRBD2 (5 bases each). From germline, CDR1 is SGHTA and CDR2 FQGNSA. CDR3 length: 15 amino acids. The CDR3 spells CASSFPAGSSYEQYF. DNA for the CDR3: TGTGCCAGCAGCTTTCCGGCAGGGAGCTCCTATGAGCAGTACTTC.

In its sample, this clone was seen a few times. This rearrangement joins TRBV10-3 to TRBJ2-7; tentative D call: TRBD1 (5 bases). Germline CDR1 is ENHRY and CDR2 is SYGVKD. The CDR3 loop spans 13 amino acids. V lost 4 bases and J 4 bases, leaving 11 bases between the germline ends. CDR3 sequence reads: CAISGRAQYEQYF. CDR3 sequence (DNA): TGTGCCATCAGTGGCAGGGCCCAGTACGAGCAGTACTTC.

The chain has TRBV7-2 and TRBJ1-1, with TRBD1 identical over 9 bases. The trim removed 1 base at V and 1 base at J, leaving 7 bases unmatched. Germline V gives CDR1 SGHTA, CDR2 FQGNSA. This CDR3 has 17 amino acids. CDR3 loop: CASSLVATGGANTEAFF. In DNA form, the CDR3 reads TGTGCCAGCAGCTTAGTAGCGACAGGGGGTGCGAACACTGAAGCTTTCTTT.

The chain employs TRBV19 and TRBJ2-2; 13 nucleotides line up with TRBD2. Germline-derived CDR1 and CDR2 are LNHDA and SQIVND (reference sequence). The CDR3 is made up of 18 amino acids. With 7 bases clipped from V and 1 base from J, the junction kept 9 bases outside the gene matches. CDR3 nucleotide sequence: TGTGCCAGTACTCGGACTAGCGGGAGTTGGGTGAACACCGGGGAGCTGTTTTTT. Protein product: CASTRTSGSWVNTGELFF.

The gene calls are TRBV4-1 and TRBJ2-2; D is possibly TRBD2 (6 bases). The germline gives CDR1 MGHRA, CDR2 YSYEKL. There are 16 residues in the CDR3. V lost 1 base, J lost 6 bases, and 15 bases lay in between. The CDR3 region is CASSQVGWEEAGELFF. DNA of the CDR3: TGCGCCAGCAGCCAAGTTGGGTGGGAGGAGGCCGGGGAGCTGTTTTTT.

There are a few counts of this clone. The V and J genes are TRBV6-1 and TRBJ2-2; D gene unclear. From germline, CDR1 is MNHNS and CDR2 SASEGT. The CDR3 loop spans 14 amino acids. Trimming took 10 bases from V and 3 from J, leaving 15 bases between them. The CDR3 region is CATSVSVYTGELFF. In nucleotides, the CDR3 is TGTGCCACCTCAGTGAGCGTCTACACCGGGGAGCTGTTTTTT.

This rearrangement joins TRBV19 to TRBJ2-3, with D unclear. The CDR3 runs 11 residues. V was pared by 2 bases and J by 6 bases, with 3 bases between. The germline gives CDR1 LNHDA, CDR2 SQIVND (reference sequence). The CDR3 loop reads CASSIRDTQYF. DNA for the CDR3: TGTGCCAGTAGTATAAGGGATACGCAGTATTTT.

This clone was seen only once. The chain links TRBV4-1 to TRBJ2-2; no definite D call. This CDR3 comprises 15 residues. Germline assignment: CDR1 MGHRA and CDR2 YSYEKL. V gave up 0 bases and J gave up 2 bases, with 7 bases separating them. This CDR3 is CASSQEGFNTGELFF. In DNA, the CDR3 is TGCGCCAGCAGCCAAGAGGGCTTCAACACCGGGGAGCTGTTTTTT.

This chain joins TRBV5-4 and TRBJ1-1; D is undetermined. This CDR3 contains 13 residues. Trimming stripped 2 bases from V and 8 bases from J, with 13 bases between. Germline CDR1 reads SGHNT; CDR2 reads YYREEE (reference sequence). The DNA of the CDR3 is TGTGCCAGCAGCTTCGGACGGGATGGAGAAGCTTTCTTT. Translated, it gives CASSFGRDGEAFF.

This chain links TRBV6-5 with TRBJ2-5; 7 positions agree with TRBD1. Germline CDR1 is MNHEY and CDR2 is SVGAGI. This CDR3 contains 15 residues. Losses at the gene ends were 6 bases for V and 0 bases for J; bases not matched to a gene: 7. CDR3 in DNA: TGTGCCAGCAGCCCGGGACAGAACAACCAAGAGACCCAGTACTTC. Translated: CASSPGQNNQETQYF.